The sequence of this TCR beta chain was determined in a study of neurological immune-mediated disorders. Time point indicated: longitudinal time-point 2. This clonotype showed up many times. One entry per CDR3 protein results from TCRdb running MiXCR on the 5' RACE reads. Of some 60,000 distinct CDR3 sequences listed, roughly 10% are singletons. The TCR originated in a man aged 25-45 years in good health. Sequenced: PBMCs.

CDR3 sequence (DNA): TGTGCCAGCAGTTGGAAGGACTGGTACGAGCAGTACTTC. Its translation: CASSWKDWYEQYF. The rearrangement links TRBV12-3 or TRBV12-4 to TRBJ2-7; TRBD2 might be the D (5 bases). V was shortened by 4 bases and J by 4 bases, with 11 bases between the two germline ends. The CDR3 length is 13 residues.